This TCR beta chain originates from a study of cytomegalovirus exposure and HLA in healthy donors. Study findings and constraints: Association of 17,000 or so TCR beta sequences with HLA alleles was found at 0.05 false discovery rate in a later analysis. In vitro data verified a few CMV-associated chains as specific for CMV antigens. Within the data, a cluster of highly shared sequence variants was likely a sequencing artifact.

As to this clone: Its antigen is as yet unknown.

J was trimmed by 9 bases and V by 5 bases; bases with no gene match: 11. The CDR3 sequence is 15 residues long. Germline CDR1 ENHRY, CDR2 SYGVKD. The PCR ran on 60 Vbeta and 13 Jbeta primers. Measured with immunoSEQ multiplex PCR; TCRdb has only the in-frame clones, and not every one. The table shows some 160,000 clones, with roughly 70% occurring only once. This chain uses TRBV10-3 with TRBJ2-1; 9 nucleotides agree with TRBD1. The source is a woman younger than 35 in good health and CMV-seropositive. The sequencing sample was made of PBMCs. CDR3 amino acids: CAISSQGDREGEQFF. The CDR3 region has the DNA TGTGCCATCAGTTCGCAGGGGGACAGGGAGGGTGAGCAGTTCTTC.